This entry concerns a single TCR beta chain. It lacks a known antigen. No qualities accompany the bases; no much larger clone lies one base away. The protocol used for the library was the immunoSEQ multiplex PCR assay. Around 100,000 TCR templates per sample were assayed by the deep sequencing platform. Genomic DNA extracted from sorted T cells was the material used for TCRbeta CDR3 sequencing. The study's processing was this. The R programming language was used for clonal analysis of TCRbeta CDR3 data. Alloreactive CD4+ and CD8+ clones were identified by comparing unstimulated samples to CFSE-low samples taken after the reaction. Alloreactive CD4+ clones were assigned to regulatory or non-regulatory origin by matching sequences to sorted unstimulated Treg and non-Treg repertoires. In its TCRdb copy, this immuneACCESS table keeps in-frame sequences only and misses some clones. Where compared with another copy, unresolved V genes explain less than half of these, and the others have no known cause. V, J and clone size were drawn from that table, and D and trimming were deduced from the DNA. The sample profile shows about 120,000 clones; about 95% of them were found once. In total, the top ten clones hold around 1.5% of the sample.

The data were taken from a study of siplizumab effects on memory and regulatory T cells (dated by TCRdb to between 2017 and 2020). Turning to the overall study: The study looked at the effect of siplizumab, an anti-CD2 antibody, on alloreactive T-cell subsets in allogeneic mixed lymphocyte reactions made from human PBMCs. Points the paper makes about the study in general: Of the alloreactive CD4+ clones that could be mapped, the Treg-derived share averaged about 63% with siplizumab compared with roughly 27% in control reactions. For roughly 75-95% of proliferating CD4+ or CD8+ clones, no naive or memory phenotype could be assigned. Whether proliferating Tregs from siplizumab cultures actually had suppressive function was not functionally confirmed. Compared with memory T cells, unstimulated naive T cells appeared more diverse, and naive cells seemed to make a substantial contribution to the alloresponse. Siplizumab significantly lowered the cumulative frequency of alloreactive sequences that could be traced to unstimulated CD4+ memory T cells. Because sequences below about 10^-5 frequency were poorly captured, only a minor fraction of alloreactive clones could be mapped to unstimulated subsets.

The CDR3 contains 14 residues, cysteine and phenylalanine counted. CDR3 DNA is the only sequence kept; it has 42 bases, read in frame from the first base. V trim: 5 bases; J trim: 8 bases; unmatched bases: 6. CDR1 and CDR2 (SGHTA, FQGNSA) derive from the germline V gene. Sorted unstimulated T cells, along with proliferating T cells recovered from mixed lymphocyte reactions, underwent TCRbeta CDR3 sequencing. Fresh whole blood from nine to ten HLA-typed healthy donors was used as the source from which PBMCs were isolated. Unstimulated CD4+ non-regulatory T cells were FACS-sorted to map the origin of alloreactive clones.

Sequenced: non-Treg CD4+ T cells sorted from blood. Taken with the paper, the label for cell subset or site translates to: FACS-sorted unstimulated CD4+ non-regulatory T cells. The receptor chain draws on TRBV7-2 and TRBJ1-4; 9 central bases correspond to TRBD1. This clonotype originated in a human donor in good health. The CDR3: CASSTGTGREKLFF. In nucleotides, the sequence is TGTGCCAGCAGCACCGGGACAGGGAGGGAAAAACTGTTTTTT.